This entry describes one T cell receptor (beta chain). This sample was included in a study of blood T cell repertoires in COVID-19. Some clones are missing from TCRdb's copy, which holds only in-frame ones; the method was immunoSEQ multiplex PCR. The sample carries roughly 52,000 clones, 82% recorded once. Trimming took 3 bases from V and 0 from J, leaving 13 bases between them. The CDR3 runs to 16 residues. Germline CDR1 reads SGDLS; CDR2 reads YYNGEE. The chain joins TRBV9 to TRBJ1-5, with D possibly matching TRBD1 (5 bases). The receptor was isolated from a man aged 80 or over with COVID-19, enrolled during active disease. The source material was peripheral blood. The CDR3 spells CASSDLKGDSNQPQHF. The CDR3 bases are TGTGCCAGCAGCGACCTTAAAGGGGATAGCAATCAGCCCCAGCATTTT.